This T cell receptor (beta chain) was profiled in a study of regulatory T cells in long-lasting Graves disease. Findings and limits, study-wide: Patients whose Graves' disease persisted exhibited lower TCR diversity than those newly diagnosed. There was favoring of TRBV28, TRBJ1-2 and TRBJ2-5 in persistent disease.

Arm-PCR of CDR3 regions and iRepertoire HTBI primers were the basis on which TCR beta libraries were built. One entry per CDR3 protein, called by TCRdb with MiXCR from the multiplex PCR reads. The data show 500,000 to 800,000 distinct CDR3 sequences, with around 32% seen just once and roughly 46% held by the top ten. Trimming left V 2 bases short and J 0 bases short, with 7 bases between. This CDR3 spans 14 amino acids. CDR1 DFQATT and CDR2 SNEGSKA come from the germline V gene (reference sequence). A few counts support this clonotype. Its target is unknown. Noted time point: persistent/refractory GD, antithyroid drugs over 5 years with positive TRAb. Researchers made the TCR library from RNA that was extracted from PBMCs.

Sample: peripheral blood mononuclear cells (PBMCs), taken when the disease was refractory, from a patient treated with antithyroid drugs. This TCR derives from a female donor with Graves disease. This chain uses TRBV20-1 with TRBJ1-4; D call uncertain. The CDR3 is CSARKDATNEKLFF. As DNA, the CDR3 is TGCAGTGCTAGAAAAGATGCAACTAATGAAAAACTGTTTTTT.